This is a list of T cell receptor beta chains from one sample in a study of T cell responses to AZD1222 COVID-19 vaccine. Here immunoSEQ multiplex PCR was the method, and the copy in TCRdb shows in-frame clones only, minus some. The sample gives 140,000 to 150,000 clones, approximately 94% of which show up once; under 10% is in the top ten. Sequenced material: peripheral blood, taken on day 0 of AZD1222 vaccination. These receptors all stem from an adult in good health. Each CDR3 is given with its conserved first and last residue. Each record gives: V gene, clone size, J gene, D gene, CDR3 DNA, CDR3 protein. D genes are given only for firm matches. Only some rows state a clone size, as once, few, many or a class for expanded clones.

v_gene: TRBV6-1
abundance: .
j_gene: TRBJ2-3
d_gene: .
CDR3nt: TGTGCCAGCAGTGAGGCAGGGAGAACAGATACGCAGTATTTT
CDR3aa: CASSEAGRTDTQYF

v_gene: TRBV30
abundance: .
j_gene: TRBJ2-7
d_gene: .
CDR3nt: TGTGCCTGGAGCTCGGGGACTCTGAATAACTACGAGCAGTACTTC
CDR3aa: CAWSSGTLNNYEQYF

v_gene: TRBV19
abundance: .
j_gene: TRBJ1-5
d_gene: .
CDR3nt: TGTGCCAGTAGTATTTCAGGTTATAGCAATCAGCCCCAGCATTTT
CDR3aa: CASSISGYSNQPQHF

v_gene: TRBV11-3
abundance: once
j_gene: TRBJ2-1
d_gene: .
CDR3nt: TGTGCCAGCAGCTTAACGGGGGGCTTGGGGAATGAGCAGTTCTTC
CDR3aa: CASSLTGGLGNEQFF

v_gene: TRBV15
abundance: .
j_gene: TRBJ1-2
d_gene: .
CDR3nt: TGTGCCACCAGCAGAGACCGTGACTATGGCTACACCTTC
CDR3aa: CATSRDRDYGYTF

v_gene: TRBV29-1
abundance: .
j_gene: TRBJ1-1
d_gene: .
CDR3nt: TGCAGCGTTCGAACGGACCTGAACACTGAAGCTTTCTTT
CDR3aa: CSVRTDLNTEAFF

v_gene: TRBV23-1
abundance: .
j_gene: TRBJ2-1
d_gene: TRBD1
CDR3nt: TGCGCCAGCAGGTACGGGACAGGGGAAAATGAGCAGTTCTTC
CDR3aa: CASRYGTGENEQFF

v_gene: TRBV19
abundance: .
j_gene: TRBJ1-5
d_gene: .
CDR3nt: TGTGCCAGTAGTATTGGTAATCAGCCCCAGCATTTT
CDR3aa: CASSIGNQPQHF

v_gene: TRBV7-9
abundance: .
j_gene: TRBJ2-7
d_gene: TRBD1
CDR3nt: TGTGCCAGCAGCCTAGTTTGGGATGGGACGGGACAGGGTTTCCACGAGCAGTACTTC
CDR3aa: CASSLVWDGTGQGFHEQYF

v_gene: TRBV6-5
abundance: .
j_gene: TRBJ1-1
d_gene: TRBD1
CDR3nt: TGTGCCAGCAGCGACCCGACAGGGAGGGACACTGAAGCTTTCTTT
CDR3aa: CASSDPTGRDTEAFF

v_gene: TRBV30
abundance: .
j_gene: TRBJ2-6
d_gene: .
CDR3nt: TGTGCCTGGGACTCTGGGGCCAACGTCCTGACTTTC
CDR3aa: CAWDSGANVLTF

v_gene: TRBV7-9
abundance: .
j_gene: TRBJ1-2
d_gene: TRBD1
CDR3nt: TGTGCCAGCAGCATCGGACAGGCCCACCCCGAATATGGCTACACCTTC
CDR3aa: CASSIGQAHPEYGYTF

v_gene: TRBV3-1/TRBV3-2
abundance: .
j_gene: TRBJ1-5
d_gene: TRBD1
CDR3nt: TGTGCCAGCAGCCAAGATAGGGGACAGGGGGGTCAGCCCCAGCATTTT
CDR3aa: CASSQDRGQGGQPQHF

v_gene: TRBV5-6
abundance: .
j_gene: TRBJ1-3
d_gene: .
CDR3nt: TGTGCCAGCAGCTTGGACAGCGGGACACCTGGAAACACCATATATTTT
CDR3aa: CASSLDSGTPGNTIYF

v_gene: TRBV18
abundance: .
j_gene: TRBJ2-7
d_gene: TRBD1
CDR3nt: TGTGCCAGCTCGGGACCGGGACAGGGCTCCTACGAGCAGTACTTC
CDR3aa: CASSGPGQGSYEQYF

v_gene: TRBV30
abundance: once
j_gene: TRBJ1-4
d_gene: .
CDR3nt: TGTGCCCGGAGGGGAGGGTCAACTAATGAAAAACTGTTTTTT
CDR3aa: CARRGGSTNEKLFF

v_gene: TRBV5-1
abundance: .
j_gene: TRBJ2-3
d_gene: .
CDR3nt: TGCGCCAGCAGCTTGGAAGGGGCCCCAGGGACAGATACGCAGTATTTT
CDR3aa: CASSLEGAPGTDTQYF

v_gene: TRBV2
abundance: .
j_gene: TRBJ1-2
d_gene: TRBD1
CDR3nt: TGTGCCAGTTCGGGACAGTCCTATGGCTACACCTTC
CDR3aa: CASSGQSYGYTF

v_gene: TRBV29-1
abundance: .
j_gene: TRBJ2-3
d_gene: .
CDR3nt: TGCAGCGTTTTTTTGGCAGATACGCAGTATTTT
CDR3aa: CSVFLADTQYF

v_gene: TRBV7-3
abundance: .
j_gene: TRBJ2-7
d_gene: TRBD2
CDR3nt: TGTGCCAGCAGCTTAACGGGCGGGGGGCCCCCCACTTACGAGCAGTACTTC
CDR3aa: CASSLTGGGPPTYEQYF

v_gene: TRBV27
abundance: .
j_gene: TRBJ2-3
d_gene: .
CDR3nt: TGTGCCAGCAGTTTATACCCCGGGCCTATAGATACGCAGTATTTT
CDR3aa: CASSLYPGPIDTQYF

v_gene: TRBV5-4
abundance: .
j_gene: TRBJ2-7
d_gene: TRBD1
CDR3nt: TGTGCCAGCAGCCCGGGGACAGGGGACTACGAGCAGTACTTC
CDR3aa: CASSPGTGDYEQYF

v_gene: TRBV9
abundance: few
j_gene: TRBJ2-5
d_gene: .
CDR3nt: TGTGCCAGCAGCGTAGGCGTCGGTCTAGCGAGGGAGACCCAGTACTTC
CDR3aa: CASSVGVGLARETQYF

v_gene: TRBV7-9
abundance: few
j_gene: TRBJ2-7
d_gene: TRBD1
CDR3nt: TGTGCCAGCAGCTTCGGGACAGCCCCCTACGAGCAGTACTTC
CDR3aa: CASSFGTAPYEQYF

v_gene: TRBV7-2
abundance: .
j_gene: TRBJ1-2
d_gene: TRBD1
CDR3nt: TGTGCCAGCAGCTTACAGGCGACAGGGCTCTCTCTTGGCTACACCTTC
CDR3aa: CASSLQATGLSLGYTF

v_gene: TRBV2
abundance: .
j_gene: TRBJ1-2
d_gene: TRBD1
CDR3nt: TGTGCCAGCCGTCTGACAGGGGAGGATGGCTACACCTTC
CDR3aa: CASRLTGEDGYTF

v_gene: TRBV5-4
abundance: once
j_gene: TRBJ1-2
d_gene: TRBD1
CDR3nt: TGTGCCAGCAGCCTGTGGACAGGGGGTAACTATGGCTACACCTTC
CDR3aa: CASSLWTGGNYGYTF

v_gene: TRBV12-5
abundance: .
j_gene: TRBJ2-2
d_gene: .
CDR3nt: TGTGCTAGTGGTTTGGTACCCGGCGGCAAAAACACCGGGGAGCTGTTTTTT
CDR3aa: CASGLVPGGKNTGELFF

v_gene: TRBV28
abundance: once
j_gene: TRBJ1-1
d_gene: TRBD1
CDR3nt: TGTGCCAGCAGTCGGGACAGGAACACTGAAGCTTTCTTT
CDR3aa: CASSRDRNTEAFF

v_gene: TRBV27
abundance: .
j_gene: TRBJ2-7
d_gene: .
CDR3nt: TGTGCCAGCAGTTTTATCGGGGGCGAGCAGTACTTC
CDR3aa: CASSFIGGEQYF

v_gene: TRBV6-5
abundance: .
j_gene: TRBJ1-1
d_gene: .
CDR3nt: TGTGCCAGCAGCAAACAGATGAACACTGAAGCTTTCTTT
CDR3aa: CASSKQMNTEAFF

v_gene: TRBV7-2
abundance: .
j_gene: TRBJ2-5
d_gene: .
CDR3nt: TGTGCCAGCAGCTTACGCAGGGGTGAGTTGGAGACCCAGTACTTC
CDR3aa: CASSLRRGELETQYF

v_gene: TRBV14
abundance: .
j_gene: TRBJ1-6
d_gene: .
CDR3nt: TGTGCCAGCAGCCAAGCGCAGGGAGTTTGGTCACCCCTCCACTTT
CDR3aa: CASSQAQGVWSPLHF

v_gene: TRBV6-2/TRBV6-3
abundance: .
j_gene: TRBJ1-1
d_gene: .
CDR3nt: TGTGCCAGCAGTTATCCAGCACTTATGAACACTGAAGCTTTCTTT
CDR3aa: CASSYPALMNTEAFF

v_gene: TRBV7-9
abundance: .
j_gene: TRBJ1-2
d_gene: .
CDR3nt: TGTGCCAGCAGCTCTGCTCGCGGAGGGCATGGCTACACCTTC
CDR3aa: CASSSARGGHGYTF

v_gene: TRBV15
abundance: .
j_gene: TRBJ1-2
d_gene: .
CDR3nt: TGTGCCACCAGCCGGGACAATAACTATGGCTACACCTTC
CDR3aa: CATSRDNNYGYTF

v_gene: TRBV19
abundance: .
j_gene: TRBJ1-1
d_gene: .
CDR3nt: TGTGCCAGTAGTATTCGGGCACCCCGGGAGGCTGAAGCTTTCTTT
CDR3aa: CASSIRAPREAEAFF

v_gene: TRBV12-5
abundance: .
j_gene: TRBJ1-3
d_gene: .
CDR3nt: TGTGCTAGTGGAAGAGGGGCTCTCTCTGGAAACACCATATATTTT
CDR3aa: CASGRGALSGNTIYF

v_gene: TRBV5-4
abundance: .
j_gene: TRBJ2-7
d_gene: .
CDR3nt: TGTGCCAGCAGCCCCCAAATCCGGCCGGGACTGAAGTACGAGCAGTACTTC
CDR3aa: CASSPQIRPGLKYEQYF

v_gene: TRBV2
abundance: .
j_gene: TRBJ1-2
d_gene: .
CDR3nt: TGTGCCAGCAGTGACAGGTGGCGGTATCGTGGCTACACCTTC
CDR3aa: CASSDRWRYRGYTF

v_gene: TRBV2
abundance: .
j_gene: TRBJ1-3
d_gene: .
CDR3nt: TGTGCCAGCGGCCCATGGGGAGGGGGAGCTGGAAACACCATATATTTT
CDR3aa: CASGPWGGGAGNTIYF

v_gene: TRBV3-1/TRBV3-2
abundance: .
j_gene: TRBJ2-5
d_gene: .
CDR3nt: TGTGCCAGCAGCCACCTCCTGGGAGGAGGAGAGACCCAGTACTTC
CDR3aa: CASSHLLGGGETQYF

v_gene: TRBV15
abundance: .
j_gene: TRBJ2-1
d_gene: .
CDR3nt: TGTGCCACCAGTACAGGGATGGTCGACAATGAGCAGTTCTTC
CDR3aa: CATSTGMVDNEQFF

v_gene: TRBV7-2
abundance: .
j_gene: TRBJ2-3
d_gene: .
CDR3nt: TGTGCCAGCAGCCGTTCTAGGAATACGCAGTATTTT
CDR3aa: CASSRSRNTQYF

v_gene: TRBV18
abundance: .
j_gene: TRBJ1-4
d_gene: TRBD1
CDR3nt: TGTGCCAGCTCACCTAATCCGGGACAGGGATACAAACTGTTTTTT
CDR3aa: CASSPNPGQGYKLFF

v_gene: TRBV5-1
abundance: .
j_gene: TRBJ2-7
d_gene: TRBD2
CDR3nt: TGCGCCAGCAGCTTGGTTAGCGGGGCCACCTACGAGCAGTACTTC
CDR3aa: CASSLVSGATYEQYF

v_gene: TRBV2
abundance: .
j_gene: TRBJ1-1
d_gene: .
CDR3nt: TGTGCCAGCAGTGCGGGTGGGGGAACTGAAGCTTTCTTT
CDR3aa: CASSAGGGTEAFF

v_gene: TRBV28
abundance: .
j_gene: TRBJ1-5
d_gene: TRBD1
CDR3nt: TGTGCCAGCAGTTCGACAGGGGGCGGGTTTGAGCCCCAGCATTTT
CDR3aa: CASSSTGGGFEPQHF

v_gene: TRBV4-1
abundance: .
j_gene: TRBJ2-3
d_gene: .
CDR3nt: TGCGCCAGCAGCCAAGGGGCAGATACGCAGTATTTT
CDR3aa: CASSQGADTQYF

v_gene: TRBV24-1
abundance: .
j_gene: TRBJ2-3
d_gene: .
CDR3nt: TGTGCCACCAGTGATCTGGCGGGCACAGATACGCAGTATTTT
CDR3aa: CATSDLAGTDTQYF

v_gene: TRBV30
abundance: .
j_gene: TRBJ1-3
d_gene: .
CDR3nt: TGTGCCTGGGGTAGGAAAACAGGTCGGGCTGGAAACACCATATATTTT
CDR3aa: CAWGRKTGRAGNTIYF